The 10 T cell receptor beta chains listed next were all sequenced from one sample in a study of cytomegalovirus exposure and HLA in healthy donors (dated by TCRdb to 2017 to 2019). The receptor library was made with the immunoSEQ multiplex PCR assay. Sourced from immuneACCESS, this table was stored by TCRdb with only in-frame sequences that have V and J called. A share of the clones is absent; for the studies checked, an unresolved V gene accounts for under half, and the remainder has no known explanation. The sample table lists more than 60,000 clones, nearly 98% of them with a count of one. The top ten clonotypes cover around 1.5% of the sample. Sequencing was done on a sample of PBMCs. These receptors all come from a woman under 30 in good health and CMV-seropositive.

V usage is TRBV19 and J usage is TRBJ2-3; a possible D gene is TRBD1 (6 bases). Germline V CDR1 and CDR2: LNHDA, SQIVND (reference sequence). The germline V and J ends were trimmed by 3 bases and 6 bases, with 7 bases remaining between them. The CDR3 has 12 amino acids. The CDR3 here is CASSMRGDTQYF. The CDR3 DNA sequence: TGTGCCAGTAGTATGAGGGGGGATACGCAGTATTTT.

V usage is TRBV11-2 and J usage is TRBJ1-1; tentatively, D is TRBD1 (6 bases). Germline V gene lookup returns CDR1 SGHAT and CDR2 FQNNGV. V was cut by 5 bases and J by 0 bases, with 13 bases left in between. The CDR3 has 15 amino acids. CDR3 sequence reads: CASSLRGQLNTEAFF. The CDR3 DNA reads TGTGCCAGCAGCCTCCGTGGACAGTTGAACACTGAAGCTTTCTTT.

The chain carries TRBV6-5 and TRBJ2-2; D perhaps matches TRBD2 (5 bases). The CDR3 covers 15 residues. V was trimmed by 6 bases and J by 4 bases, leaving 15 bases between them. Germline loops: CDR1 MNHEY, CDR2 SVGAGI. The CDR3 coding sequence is TGTGCCAGCAGGACTACCGGGCCATTCACCGGGGAGCTGTTTTTT. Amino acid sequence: CASRTTGPFTGELFF.

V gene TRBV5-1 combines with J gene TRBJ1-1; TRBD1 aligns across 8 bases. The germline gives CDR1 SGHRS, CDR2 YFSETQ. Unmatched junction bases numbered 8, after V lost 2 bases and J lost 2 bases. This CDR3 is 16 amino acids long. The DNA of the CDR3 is TGCGCCAGCAGCTTAACGGGCGGACAGGGCAACACTGAAGCTTTCTTT. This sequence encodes CASSLTGGQGNTEAFF.

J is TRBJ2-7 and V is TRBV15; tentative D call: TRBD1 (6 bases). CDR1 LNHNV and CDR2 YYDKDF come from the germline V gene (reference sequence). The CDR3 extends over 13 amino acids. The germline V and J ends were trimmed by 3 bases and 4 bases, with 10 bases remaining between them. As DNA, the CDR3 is TGTGCCACCAGCAGGGACAGTCTTTACGAGCAGTACTTC. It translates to CATSRDSLYEQYF. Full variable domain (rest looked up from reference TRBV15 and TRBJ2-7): DAMVIQNPRYQVTQFGKPVTLSCSQTLNHNVMYWYQQKSSQAPKLLFHYYDKDFNNEADTPDNFQSRRPNTSFCFLDIRSPGLGDTAMYLCATSRDSLYEQYFGPGTRLTVT.

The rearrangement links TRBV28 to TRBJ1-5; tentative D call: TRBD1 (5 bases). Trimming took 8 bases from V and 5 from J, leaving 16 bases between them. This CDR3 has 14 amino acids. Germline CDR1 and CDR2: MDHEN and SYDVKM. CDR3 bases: TGTGCCAGCCGGGCCAGGGAAGTTTATCAGCCCCAGCATTTT. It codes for CASRAREVYQPQHF.

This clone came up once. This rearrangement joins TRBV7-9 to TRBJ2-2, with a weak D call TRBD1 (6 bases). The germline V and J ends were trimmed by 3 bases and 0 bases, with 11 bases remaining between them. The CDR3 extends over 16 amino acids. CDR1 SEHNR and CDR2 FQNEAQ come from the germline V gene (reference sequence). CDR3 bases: TGTGCCAGCAGCTTCTGGACAGATACGAACACCGGGGAGCTGTTTTTT. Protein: CASSFWTDTNTGELFF.

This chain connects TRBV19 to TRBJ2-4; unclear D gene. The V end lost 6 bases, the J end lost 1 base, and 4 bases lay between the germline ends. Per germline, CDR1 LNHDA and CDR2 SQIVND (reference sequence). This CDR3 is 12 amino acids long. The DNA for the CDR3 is TGTGCCAGTAGCTTCGCCAAAAACATTCAGTACTTC. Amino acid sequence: CASSFAKNIQYF.

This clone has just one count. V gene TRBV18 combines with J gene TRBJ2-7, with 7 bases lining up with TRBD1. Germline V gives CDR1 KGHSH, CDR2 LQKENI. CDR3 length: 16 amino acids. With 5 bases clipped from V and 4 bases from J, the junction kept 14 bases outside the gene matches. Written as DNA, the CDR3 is TGTGCCAGCTCAACCTCAGGGGGAATGGGACCTTACGAGCAGTACTTC. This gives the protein CASSTSGGMGPYEQYF.

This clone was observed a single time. CDR3 DNA sequence: TGTGCCAGCAATGGCGGGACAGATCTCATGAACACTGAAGCTTTCTTT. This gives the protein CASNGGTDLMNTEAFF. J is TRBJ1-1 and V is TRBV28; 7 nucleotides align to TRBD1. CDR1 MDHEN and CDR2 SYDVKM come from the germline V gene. The CDR3 consists of 16 residues. Unmatched junction bases numbered 11, after V lost 7 bases and J lost 0 bases. The full variable domain, completed using reference TRBV28 and TRBJ1-1, is DVKVTQSSRYLVKRTGEKVFLECVQDMDHENMFWYRQDPGLGLRLIYFSYDVKMKEKGDIPEGYSVSREKKERFSLILESASTNQTSMYLCASNGGTDLMNTEAFFGQGTRLTVV.